This T cell receptor beta chain is drawn from a study of cytomegalovirus exposure and HLA in healthy donors. V was clipped by 3 bases and J by 5 bases; unmatched bases: 6. The CDR3 extends over 14 amino acids. The germline V gene encodes CDR1 MGHRA and CDR2 YSYEKL. Profiling relied on immunoSEQ multiplex PCR, and the TCRdb table lists in-frame clones only, not all of them. The sample holds 100,000 to 150,000 clones, 89% seen once. This receptor was taken from a woman aged 18-35 years in good health and CMV-seronegative. This chain links TRBV4-1 with TRBJ1-1; 7 bases are shared with TRBD1. The sequenced sample was PBMCs. The CDR3 loop reads CASSHGQEGTEAFF. In DNA form, the CDR3 reads TGCGCCAGCAGCCATGGACAGGAAGGAACTGAAGCTTTCTTT.